This T cell receptor (beta chain) stems from a study of blood T cell repertoires in COVID-19. The wider study: Some COVID-19 samples were acute and others convalescent; all came from the United States, Italy and Spain. Sources were T cells, B-cell-depleted T cells, or PBMCs; the material itself was cDNA or gDNA.

Sequencing was performed with immunoSEQ multiplex PCR; in TCRdb, only in-frame clones are kept and a portion is missing. The sample lists roughly 230,000 clones; over 80% were seen once. V dropped 6 bases and J dropped 3; count of bases not matched to a gene: 14. CDR1 is MDHEN, CDR2 SYDVKM, per germline. This CDR3 is 17 amino acids long. Sequencing was carried out using peripheral blood. This chain connects TRBV28 to TRBJ2-1, with 7 bases aligning to TRBD2. This clonotype originated in a man aged 40-55 years with acute or convalescent COVID-19. The CDR3, as DNA: TGTGCCAGCAGCTTCGAGTCTAGCGGACTCTTCTACAATGAGCAGTTCTTC. Translation gives CASSFESSGLFYNEQFF.